The subject of this entry is one TCR beta chain. Antigen unknown. Germline CDR1 and CDR2: SNHLY and FYNNEI. V lost 2 bases, J lost 9 bases, and 9 bases lay in between. The CDR3 sequence is 12 residues long. This sample is part of a study of cytomegalovirus exposure and HLA in healthy donors. Using immunoSEQ multiplex PCR, the repertoire was profiled, and TCRdb retains in-frame clones only, with some absent. In the table there are 200,000 or so clones, 84% of which are singletons. The study's findings and limits: The majority of TCR sequences were rare, yet some public TCRs appeared in many donors. In vitro, three CMV-associated chains proved specific for CMV antigens. The listing of 150 to 200 TCR beta chains classed them as cytomegalovirus-associated.

The sequenced sample consisted of PBMCs. The chain couples TRBV2 to TRBJ2-3, with D maybe TRBD2 (5 bases). The origin of this receptor is a woman in her thirties in good health and CMV-seropositive. The CDR3 region has the DNA TGTGCCAGCAGTGAACGGGGTCCCACGCAGTATTTT. Amino acids: CASSERGPTQYF.